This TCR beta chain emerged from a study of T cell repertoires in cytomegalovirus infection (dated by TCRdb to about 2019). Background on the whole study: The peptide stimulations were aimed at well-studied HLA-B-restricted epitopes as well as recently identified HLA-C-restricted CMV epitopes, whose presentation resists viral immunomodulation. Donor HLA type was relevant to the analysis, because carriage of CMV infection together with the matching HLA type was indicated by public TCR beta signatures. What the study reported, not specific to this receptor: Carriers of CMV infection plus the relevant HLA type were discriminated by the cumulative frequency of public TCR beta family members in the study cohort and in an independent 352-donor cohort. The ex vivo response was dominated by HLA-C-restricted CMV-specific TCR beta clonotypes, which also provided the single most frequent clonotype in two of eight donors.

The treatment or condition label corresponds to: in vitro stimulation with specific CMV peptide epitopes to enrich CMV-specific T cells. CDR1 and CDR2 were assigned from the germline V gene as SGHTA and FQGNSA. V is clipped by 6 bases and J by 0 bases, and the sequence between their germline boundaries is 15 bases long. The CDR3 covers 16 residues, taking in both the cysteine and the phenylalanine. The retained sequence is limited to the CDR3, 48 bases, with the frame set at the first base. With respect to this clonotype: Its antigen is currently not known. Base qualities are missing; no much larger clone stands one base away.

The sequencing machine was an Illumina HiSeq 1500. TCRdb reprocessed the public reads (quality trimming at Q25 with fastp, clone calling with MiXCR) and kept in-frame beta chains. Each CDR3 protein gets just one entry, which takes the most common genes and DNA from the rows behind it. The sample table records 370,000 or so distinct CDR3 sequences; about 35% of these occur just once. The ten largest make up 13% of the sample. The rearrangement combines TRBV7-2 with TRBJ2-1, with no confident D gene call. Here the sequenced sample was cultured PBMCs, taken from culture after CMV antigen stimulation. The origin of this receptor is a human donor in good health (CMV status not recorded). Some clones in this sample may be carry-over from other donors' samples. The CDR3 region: CASSGPTASSYNEQFF. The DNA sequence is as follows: TGTGCCAGCAGTGGACCTACGGCTAGCTCCTACAATGAGCAGTTCTTC.